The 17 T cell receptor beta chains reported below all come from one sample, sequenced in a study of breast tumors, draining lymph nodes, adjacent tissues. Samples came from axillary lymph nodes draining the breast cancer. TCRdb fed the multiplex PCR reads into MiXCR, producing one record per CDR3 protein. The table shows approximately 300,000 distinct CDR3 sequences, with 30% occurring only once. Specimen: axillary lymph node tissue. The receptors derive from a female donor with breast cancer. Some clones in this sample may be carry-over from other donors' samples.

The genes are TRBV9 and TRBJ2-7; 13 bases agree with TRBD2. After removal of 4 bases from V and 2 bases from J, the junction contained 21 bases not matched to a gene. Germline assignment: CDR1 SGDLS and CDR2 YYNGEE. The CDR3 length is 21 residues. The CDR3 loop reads CASSPRGRRGLAGAPTYEQYF. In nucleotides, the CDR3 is TGTGCCAGCAGCCCCCGGGGCAGGAGAGGACTAGCGGGAGCGCCAACCTACGAGCAGTACTTC. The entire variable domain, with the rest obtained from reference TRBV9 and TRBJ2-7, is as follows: DSGVTQTPKHLITATGQRVTLRCSPRSGDLSVYWYQQSLDQGLQFLIQYYNGEERAKGNILERFSAQQFPDLHSELNLSSLELGDSALYFCASSPRGRRGLAGAPTYEQYFGPGTRLTVT.

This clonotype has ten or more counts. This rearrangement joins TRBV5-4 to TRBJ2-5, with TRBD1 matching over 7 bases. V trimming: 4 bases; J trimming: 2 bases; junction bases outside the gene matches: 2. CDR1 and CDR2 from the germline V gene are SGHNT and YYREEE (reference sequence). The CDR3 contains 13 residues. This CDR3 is CASSDRAQETQYF. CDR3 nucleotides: TGTGCCAGCAGCGACAGGGCGCAAGAGACCCAGTACTTC.

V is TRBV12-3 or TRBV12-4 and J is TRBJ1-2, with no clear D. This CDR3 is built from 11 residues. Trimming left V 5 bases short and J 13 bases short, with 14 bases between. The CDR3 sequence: CASSHVQVFTF. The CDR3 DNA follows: TGTGCCAGCAGTCACGTTCAGGTCTTCACCTTC.

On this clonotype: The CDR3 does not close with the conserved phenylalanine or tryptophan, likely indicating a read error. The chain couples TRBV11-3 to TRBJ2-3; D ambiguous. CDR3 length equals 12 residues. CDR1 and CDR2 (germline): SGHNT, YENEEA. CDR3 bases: TGTGCCAGCAGTTTAGCACTGGATACGCAGTATTCT. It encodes CASSLALDTQYS.

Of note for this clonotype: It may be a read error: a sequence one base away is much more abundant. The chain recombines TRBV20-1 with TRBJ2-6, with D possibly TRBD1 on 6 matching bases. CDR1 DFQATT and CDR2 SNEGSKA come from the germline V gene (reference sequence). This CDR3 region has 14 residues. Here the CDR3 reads CSAIGDTGATVLTF. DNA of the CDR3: TGCAGTGCCATTGGGGACACTGGGGCCACCGTCCTGACTTTC.

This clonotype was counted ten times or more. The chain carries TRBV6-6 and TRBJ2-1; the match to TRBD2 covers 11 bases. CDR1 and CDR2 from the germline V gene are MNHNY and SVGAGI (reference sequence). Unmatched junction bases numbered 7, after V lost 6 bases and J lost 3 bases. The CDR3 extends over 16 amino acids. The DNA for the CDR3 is TGTGCCAGCAGCCCGGGACTAGCGGAGAACTACAATGAGCAGTTCTTC. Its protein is CASSPGLAENYNEQFF.

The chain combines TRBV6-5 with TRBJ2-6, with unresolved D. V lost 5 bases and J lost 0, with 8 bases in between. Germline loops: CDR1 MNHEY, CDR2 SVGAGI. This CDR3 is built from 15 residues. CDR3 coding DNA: TGTGCCAGCAGTCACGGGTTCTCTGGGGCCAACGTCCTGACTTTC. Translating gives CASSHGFSGANVLTF.

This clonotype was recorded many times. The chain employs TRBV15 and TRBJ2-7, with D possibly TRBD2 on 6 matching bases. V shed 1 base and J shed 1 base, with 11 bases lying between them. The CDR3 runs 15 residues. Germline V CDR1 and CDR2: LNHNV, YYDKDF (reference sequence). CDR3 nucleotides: TGTGCCACCAGCAGAGTAGGCGGGAAGTCCTACGAGCAGTACTTC. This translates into CATSRVGGKSYEQYF. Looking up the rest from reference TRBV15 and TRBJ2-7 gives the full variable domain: DAMVIQNPRYQVTQFGKPVTLSCSQTLNHNVMYWYQQKSSQAPKLLFHYYDKDFNNEADTPDNFQSRRPNTSFCFLDIRSPGLGDTAMYLCATSRVGGKSYEQYFGPGTRLTVT.

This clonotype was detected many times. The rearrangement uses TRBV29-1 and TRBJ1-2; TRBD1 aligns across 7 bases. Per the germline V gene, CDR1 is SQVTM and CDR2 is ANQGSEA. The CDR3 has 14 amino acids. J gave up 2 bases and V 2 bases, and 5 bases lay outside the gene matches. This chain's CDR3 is CSVEPRGANYGYTF. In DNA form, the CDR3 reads TGCAGCGTTGAACCCAGGGGGGCCAACTATGGCTACACCTTC.

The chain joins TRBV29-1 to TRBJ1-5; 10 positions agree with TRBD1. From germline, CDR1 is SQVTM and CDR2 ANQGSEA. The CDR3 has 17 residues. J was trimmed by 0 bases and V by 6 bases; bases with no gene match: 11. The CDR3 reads CSVLPGDRGGSNQPQHF. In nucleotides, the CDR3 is TGCAGCGTCCTCCCAGGGGACAGGGGTGGTAGCAATCAGCCCCAGCATTTT.

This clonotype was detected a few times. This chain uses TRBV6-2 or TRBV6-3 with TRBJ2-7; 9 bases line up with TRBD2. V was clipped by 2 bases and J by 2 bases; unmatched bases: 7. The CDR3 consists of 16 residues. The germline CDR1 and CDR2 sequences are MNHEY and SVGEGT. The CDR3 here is CASSYDVRLAAYEQYF. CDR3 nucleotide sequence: TGTGCCAGCAGTTACGATGTGAGACTAGCGGCCTACGAGCAGTACTTC.

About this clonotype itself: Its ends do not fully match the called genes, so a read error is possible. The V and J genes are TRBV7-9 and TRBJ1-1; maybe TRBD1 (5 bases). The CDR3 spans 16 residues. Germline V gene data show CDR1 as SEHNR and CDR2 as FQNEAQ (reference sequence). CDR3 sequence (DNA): TGCGCCAGCAGCTTCTTCCCATCGGACACTAACACTGAAGCTTTCTTT. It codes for CASSFFPSDTNTEAFF.

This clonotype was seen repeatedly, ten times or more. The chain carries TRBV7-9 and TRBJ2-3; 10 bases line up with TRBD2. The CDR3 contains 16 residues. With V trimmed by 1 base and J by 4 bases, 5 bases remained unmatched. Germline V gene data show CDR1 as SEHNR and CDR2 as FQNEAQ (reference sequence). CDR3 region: CASSLGLAGVSDTQYF. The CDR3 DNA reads TGTGCCAGCAGCTTAGGTCTAGCGGGAGTCTCAGATACGCAGTATTTT.

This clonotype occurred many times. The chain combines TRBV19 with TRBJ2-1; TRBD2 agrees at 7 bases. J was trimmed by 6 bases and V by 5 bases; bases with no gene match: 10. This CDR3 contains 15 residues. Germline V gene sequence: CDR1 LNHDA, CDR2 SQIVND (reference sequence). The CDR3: CASSGWGWGGNEQFF. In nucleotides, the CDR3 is TGTGCCAGTAGTGGCTGGGGGTGGGGGGGCAATGAGCAGTTCTTC.

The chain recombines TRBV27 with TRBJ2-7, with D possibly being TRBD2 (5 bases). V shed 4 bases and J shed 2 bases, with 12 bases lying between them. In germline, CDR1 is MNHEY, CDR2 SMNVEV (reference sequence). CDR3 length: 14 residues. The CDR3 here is CASSSPGITYEQYF. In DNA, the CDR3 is TGTGCCAGCAGTTCACCGGGGATCACCTACGAGCAGTACTTC.

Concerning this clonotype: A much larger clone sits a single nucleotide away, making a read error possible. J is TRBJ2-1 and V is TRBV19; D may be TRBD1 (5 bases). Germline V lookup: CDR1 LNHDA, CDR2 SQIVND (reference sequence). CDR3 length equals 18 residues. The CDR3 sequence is CASSKGRIRDGAYNEPFF. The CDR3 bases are TGTGCCAGTAGTAAAGGGCGTATCAGGGATGGGGCCTACAATGAGCCGTTCTTC. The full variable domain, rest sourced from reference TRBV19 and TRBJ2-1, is DGGITQSPKYLFRKEGQNVTLSCEQNLNHDAMYWYRQDPGQGLRLIYYSQIVNDFQKGDIAEGYSVSREKKESFPLTVTSAQKNPTAFYLCASSKGRIRDGAYNEPFFGPGTRLTVL.

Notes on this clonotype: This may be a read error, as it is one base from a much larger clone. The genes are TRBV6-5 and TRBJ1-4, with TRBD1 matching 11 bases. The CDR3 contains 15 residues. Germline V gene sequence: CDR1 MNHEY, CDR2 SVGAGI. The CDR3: CASRPDRGRYEKLLF. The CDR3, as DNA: TGTGCCAGCAGGCCGGACAGGGGGCGATATGAAAAACTGCTTTTT.